What follows are 2 T cell receptor beta chains derived from one specimen sequenced in a study of T-cell memory formation after mild COVID-19. MiXCR was run by TCRdb on the 5' RACE reads, yielding one entry per CDR3 protein. Altogether around 390,000 distinct CDR3 sequences are present, around a sixth being singletons, with the ten largest covering around a fifth. The material sequenced was PBMCs or a T cell subset sorted from them (not recorded which). These receptors came from a man aged 18 to 30 who had mild COVID-19 (a few samples of this study predate the infection). Cell type and time point are not known.

A few counts support this clonotype. The chain is built from TRBV6-1 and TRBJ2-2; D remains ambiguous. The CDR3 length is 14 residues. With 4 bases removed from V and 5 bases from J, the gap between germline ends came to 11 bases. The germline gives CDR1 MNHNS, CDR2 SASEGT. The CDR3 nucleotides read TGTGCCAGCAGTGTGGTCGAAGGGACCGGGGAGCTGTTTTTT. It codes for CASSVVEGTGELFF.

The V call is TRBV20-1, the J call TRBJ1-2; 12 bases map to TRBD1. The CDR3 sequence is 14 residues long. The germline V gene encodes CDR1 DFQATT and CDR2 SNEGSKA (reference sequence). After removal of 3 bases from V and 5 bases from J, the junction contained 4 bases not matched to a gene. Here the CDR3 reads CSARGQGARYGYTF. CDR3 in DNA: TGCAGTGCTAGGGGACAGGGGGCGCGGTATGGCTACACCTTC.